The 27 T cell receptor beta chains below come from one sample, sequenced in a study of OX40 agonist ivuxolimab in advanced cancers. The table came from immunoSEQ multiplex PCR; TCRdb's copy has only in-frame clones and leaves some out. In the table there are fewer than 14,000 clones, approximately 84% of which are singletons. The starting material was CD4+ or CD8+ T cells sorted from blood, obtained in a trial of the OX40 agonist ivuxolimab. The receptors here all came from an adult with an advanced solid tumor such as melanoma, head and neck, liver or kidney cancer.

The chain has TRBV10-3 and TRBJ2-7; 7 bases agree with TRBD1. Germline-derived CDR1 and CDR2 are ENHRY and SYGVKD. This CDR3 contains 13 residues. Unmatched junction bases numbered 3, after V lost 4 bases and J lost 3 bases. The CDR3 loop reads CAISARDSYEQYF. CDR3 sequence (DNA): TGTGCCATCAGTGCCCGGGACAGCTACGAGCAGTACTTC.

This clone came up once. This rearrangement joins TRBV7-9 to TRBJ1-5; D remains ambiguous. This CDR3 comprises 14 residues. Germline assignment: CDR1 SEHNR and CDR2 FQNEAQ (reference sequence). Trimming left V 3 bases short and J 5 bases short, with 11 bases between. The CDR3 spells CASSFSTSDQPQHF. CDR3 bases: TGTGCCAGCAGCTTTAGTACATCCGATCAGCCCCAGCATTTT.

J is TRBJ1-2 and V is TRBV5-8, with D uncertain. The CDR3 has 13 residues. Germline lookup yields CDR1 SGHTS and CDR2 YDEGEE. With 1 base removed from V and 8 bases from J, the gap between germline ends came to 12 bases. The chain's CDR3 is CASSLLTQTGYTF. The CDR3 DNA reads TGTGCCAGCAGCTTGTTGACGCAGACCGGCTACACCTTC.

The V gene is TRBV27, the J gene TRBJ2-7; possibly TRBD1 for D (5 bases). This CDR3 contains 16 residues. Germline V CDR1 and CDR2: MNHEY, SMNVEV (reference sequence). The V gene lost 0 bases and the J gene lost 3 bases, with 15 bases spanning the gap. The CDR3 nucleotides are TGTGCCAGCAGTTTATCGAGGCCAGGGCAGTTCTACGAGCAGTACTTC. Translated: CASSLSRPGQFYEQYF.

CDR3 amino acids: CASSDLSPAYSNQPQHF. CDR3 in DNA: TGTGCCAGCAGTGATCTAAGCCCAGCTTATAGCAATCAGCCCCAGCATTTT. V is TRBV2 and J is TRBJ1-5; D gene unclear. The CDR3 is 17 amino acids. The germline V and J ends were trimmed by 3 bases and 0 bases, with 15 bases remaining between them. In germline, CDR1 is SNHLY, CDR2 FYNNEI.

This chain links TRBV6-6 with TRBJ1-1; a weak D match, TRBD1 (6 bases). The germline gives CDR1 MNHNY, CDR2 SVGAGI (reference sequence). The V gene lost 0 bases and the J gene lost 4 bases, with 15 bases spanning the gap. This CDR3 contains 16 residues. The CDR3, as DNA: TGTGCCAGCAGTTACTCGATGGGGGAGGGGGGCACTGAAGCTTTCTTT. Protein sequence: CASSYSMGEGGTEAFF.

The rearrangement joins TRBV30 to TRBJ1-4; D is possibly TRBD1 (6 bases). Trimming pared 0 bases from V and 6 bases from J, leaving 14 bases between. CDR1 GTSNPN and CDR2 SVGIG come from the germline V gene (reference sequence). This CDR3 has 15 amino acids. CDR3 residues: CAWSVPGDWDEKLFF. The CDR3 bases are TGTGCCTGGAGTGTACCAGGGGATTGGGATGAAAAACTGTTTTTT.

V gene TRBV6-4 combines with J gene TRBJ1-3; a weak D match, TRBD1 (6 bases). The CDR3 length is 15 residues. Trimming took 3 bases from V and 2 from J, leaving 11 bases between them. Germline assignment: CDR1 MRHNA and CDR2 SNTAGT. CDR3 in DNA: TGTGCCAGCAGTGAGCAATCAGGGGCTGGAAACACCATATATTTT. Residues: CASSEQSGAGNTIYF.

The rearrangement uses TRBV21-1 and TRBJ2-5; TRBD1 is taken as the D call from the table, unchecked against the DNA. TRBV21-1 represents a pseudogene. The CDR3 totals 21 residues. This CDR3 is CASSKGTSSSQGSLLWETQYF. The CDR3 bases are TGTGCCAGCAGCAAGGGAACATCTTCCTCACAGGGGTCCCTGTTATGGGAGACCCAGTACTTC.

This chain connects TRBV19 to TRBJ2-1; TRBD1 or TRBD2 may be the D gene (6 bases each). The CDR3 is 14 amino acids. CDR1 is LNHDA, CDR2 SQIVND, per germline (reference sequence). V dropped 6 bases and J dropped 4 bases, with 13 bases sitting between them. The CDR3 region is CASSPGAGYNEQFF. The CDR3 DNA follows: TGTGCCAGTAGCCCGGGGGCGGGATACAATGAGCAGTTCTTC.

There are a few counts of this clone. This chain joins TRBV4-1 and TRBJ2-3; 7 bases match TRBD2. Germline V lookup: CDR1 MGHRA, CDR2 YSYEKL. The CDR3 sequence is 16 residues long. Germline trimming cut 1 base from V and 2 bases from J; bases unmatched to any gene: 6. In DNA form, the CDR3 reads TGCGCCAGCAGCCAAGTCTTGCGGGGGAACACAGATACGCAGTATTTT. Encoded protein: CASSQVLRGNTDTQYF.

The chain carries TRBV5-1 and TRBJ1-6, with D perhaps TRBD1 (6 bases). CDR1 is SGHRS, CDR2 YFSETQ, per germline. The CDR3 covers 16 residues. V was shortened by 4 bases and J by 9 bases, with 20 bases between the two germline ends. This CDR3 reads CASSPWDKGVGSPLHF. Written as DNA, the CDR3 is TGCGCCAGCAGCCCTTGGGACAAGGGAGTTGGTTCACCCCTCCACTTT.

The chain links TRBV7-9 to TRBJ2-3; 7 bases are shared with TRBD1. Germline lookup yields CDR1 SEHNR and CDR2 FQNEAQ (reference sequence). The CDR3 runs to 15 residues. J was trimmed by 2 bases and V by 6 bases; bases with no gene match: 8. The CDR3 coding sequence is TGTGCCAGCAGGGCCGGGACAGCTCTCACAGATACGCAGTATTTT. Its translation: CASRAGTALTDTQYF. Based on the CDR3 plus reference TRBV7-9 and TRBJ2-3, the full variable domain is DTGVSQNPRHKITKRGQNVTFRCDPISEHNRLYWYRQTLGQGPEFLTYFQNEAQLEKSRLLSDRFSAERPKGSFSTLEIQRTEQGDSAMYLCASRAGTALTDTQYFGPGTRLTVL.

The gene calls are TRBV7-9 and TRBJ2-1, with D possibly matching TRBD2 (6 bases). V gave up 7 bases and J gave up 2 bases, with 12 bases separating them. The CDR3 sequence is 14 residues long. Germline CDR1 and CDR2: SEHNR and FQNEAQ (reference sequence). The CDR3 is CASTASDPYNEQFF. Here the CDR3 DNA reads TGTGCCAGCACCGCTAGCGACCCCTACAATGAGCAGTTCTTC.

The rearrangement joins TRBV4-2 to TRBJ2-3; TRBD2 matches 13 bases. Germline V gives CDR1 LGHNA, CDR2 YNFKEQ. The CDR3 extends over 17 amino acids. V shed 3 bases, J shed 0 bases, and the junction held 3 bases outside the gene matches. CDR3 nucleotide sequence: TGTGCCAGCAGCCAGACTAGCGGGGGGCAGAGCACAGATACGCAGTATTTT. Its protein product is CASSQTSGGQSTDTQYF.

CDR3 nucleotide sequence: TGTGCCTGGCAAAGGGAGGCCTCGAGCACCGGGGAGCTGTTTTTT. Translated, it gives CAWQREASSTGELFF. The chain is built from TRBV30 and TRBJ2-2, with D possibly TRBD2 on 6 matching bases. V was trimmed by 5 bases and J by 4 bases, leaving 17 bases between them. Germline-derived CDR1 and CDR2 are GTSNPN and SVGIG (reference sequence). CDR3 length equals 15 residues.

This chain links TRBV10-3 with TRBJ1-2; 11 bases align to TRBD1. V gave up 3 bases and J gave up 4 bases; unmatched junction bases: 10. The CDR3 is 17 amino acids. Germline CDR1 ENHRY, CDR2 SYGVKD. This chain's CDR3 is CAISEGDRGSVGYGYTF. The CDR3 DNA follows: TGTGCCATCAGTGAAGGGGACAGGGGGAGTGTGGGCTATGGCTACACCTTC.

V gene TRBV2 combines with J gene TRBJ2-4, with D maybe TRBD2 (6 bases). The germline V gene encodes CDR1 SNHLY and CDR2 FYNNEI. This CDR3 contains 12 residues. Trimming stripped 7 bases from V and 5 bases from J, with 9 bases between. DNA of the CDR3: TGTGCCAGCAAAGGGGAGGAAAACATTCAGTACTTC. It yields the protein CASKGEENIQYF.

The rearrangement joins TRBV27 to TRBJ1-5; 8 bases are shared with TRBD1. This CDR3 comprises 15 residues. The junction had 7 bases not matched to a gene; V was cut back by 3 bases and J by 6 bases. CDR1 is MNHEY, CDR2 SMNVEV, per germline (reference sequence). The CDR3 nucleotides read TGTGCCAGCAGTTTCCTCCGGGACAGGACTCAGCCCCAGCATTTT. Residues: CASSFLRDRTQPQHF.

This clone has only one observation. The chain has TRBV11-2 and TRBJ2-7; D unresolved. The germline CDR1 and CDR2 sequences are SGHAT and FQNNGV. The CDR3 is 14 amino acids. Trimming took off 1 base at V and 2 bases at J, with 9 bases between the two ends. CDR3 protein: CASSLGGGTYEQYF. The CDR3 DNA is TGTGCCAGCAGCTTAGGTGGCGGAACCTACGAGCAGTACTTC. The whole variable domain, remainder taken from reference TRBV11-2 and TRBJ2-7, is EAGVAQSPRYKIIEKRQSVAFWCNPISGHATLYWYQQILGQGPKLLIQFQNNGVVDDSQLPKDRFSAERLKGVDSTLKIQPAKLEDSAVYLCASSLGGGTYEQYFGPGTRLTVT.

The V gene is TRBV1, the J gene TRBJ2-7; TRBD2 was called by the table and not checked on the DNA. TRBV1 is tagged as a pseudogene. This CDR3 spans 17 amino acids. The CDR3 protein is CTSSQDLAAMSSYEQYF. CDR3 in DNA: TGCACCAGCAGCCAAGATCTAGCGGCGATGAGCTCCTACGAGCAGTACTTC.

This clone counts as large (0.1 to 1%). The J gene is TRBJ2-7, the V gene TRBV27; TRBD1 agrees at 7 bases. The ends lost 3 bases at V and 5 bases at J; junction bases unmatched: 10. This CDR3 is built from 15 residues. Germline V gene sequence: CDR1 MNHEY, CDR2 SMNVEV (reference sequence). The CDR3 reads CASSFGSTGVDEQYF. The CDR3 region has the DNA TGTGCCAGCAGTTTTGGGTCCACAGGGGTCGACGAGCAGTACTTC.

This chain joins TRBV5-4 and TRBJ2-7; 7 positions agree with TRBD2. The ends lost 3 bases at V and 3 bases at J; junction bases unmatched: 12. The CDR3 spans 16 residues. Per germline, CDR1 SGHNT and CDR2 YYREEE (reference sequence). The CDR3 reads CASSSTAGDGGYEQYF. CDR3 in DNA: TGTGCCAGCAGCTCCACCGCGGGGGACGGAGGCTACGAGCAGTACTTC.

The chain links TRBV7-2 to TRBJ2-1, with 9 bases fitting TRBD2. Per the germline V gene, CDR1 is SGHTA and CDR2 is FQGNSA. The CDR3 is 14 residues long. Losses at the gene ends were 3 bases for V and 8 bases for J; bases not matched to a gene: 5. CDR3 in DNA: TGTGCCAGCAGCTTCCGGACTAGCGTCGATGAGCAGTTCTTC. Translation gives CASSFRTSVDEQFF.

The gene calls are TRBV6-1 and TRBJ1-1; no definite D call. Germline CDR1 and CDR2: MNHNS and SASEGT. The germline V and J ends were trimmed by 7 bases and 5 bases, with 17 bases remaining between them. There are 14 residues in the CDR3. The CDR3 sequence: CASTPRETQTEAFF. In nucleotides, the CDR3 is TGTGCCAGCACCCCCCGGGAGACTCAGACTGAAGCTTTCTTT.

The gene calls are TRBV27 and TRBJ2-5; D is tentatively TRBD1 or TRBD2 (5 bases each). The V gene's germline CDR1 is MNHEY and CDR2 SMNVEV (reference sequence). This CDR3 region has 14 residues. Trimming cost V 6 bases and J 5 bases, with 16 bases left between them. The CDR3 is CASRSGGSGETQYF. CDR3 nucleotide sequence: TGTGCCAGCAGGTCTGGGGGATCGGGTGAGACCCAGTACTTC.

The chain joins TRBV7-3 to TRBJ2-1; 10 bases line up with TRBD2. The CDR3 is 13 amino acids. After removal of 8 bases from V and 4 bases from J, the junction contained 2 bases not matched to a gene. CDR1 and CDR2 from the germline V gene are SGHTA and FQGTGA. The DNA of the CDR3 is TGTGCCAGCGGGACTAGCGTTTACAATGAGCAGTTCTTC. Amino acid sequence: CASGTSVYNEQFF.